These T cell receptor beta chains were read from a single sample in a study of T cell repertoires in cytomegalovirus infection. Their cognate antigens are unknown. One entry per CDR3 protein, called by TCRdb with MiXCR from the reads. The sample includes about 57,000 distinct CDR3 sequences, 20% of them seen just once. The specimen comprised CD8+ T cells from cultured PBMCs, sampled from culture after CMV antigen stimulation. The source of these receptors is a human donor in good health (CMV status not recorded). Some clones in this sample may be carry-over from other donors' samples. Each CDR3 is given with its conserved first and last residue. D genes are given only for firm matches. Size is omitted from some rows. Given values are once, few, many or a class for expanded clones.

D gene	V gene	J gene	clone size	CDR3 protein	CDR3 DNA
TRBD1	TRBV12-3/TRBV12-4	TRBJ1-5	.	CASSLRGQGSNQPQHF	TGTGCCAGCAGTTTAAGGGGACAGGGAAGCAATCAGCCCCAGCATTTT
TRBD2	TRBV27	TRBJ2-3	many	CASSLIAGAGDTQYF	TGTGCCAGCAGTTTAATAGCGGGGGCGGGGGATACGCAGTATTTT
.	TRBV7-6	TRBJ2-7	.	CASSLGTGLEQYF	TGTGCCAGCAGCTTAGGAACGGGACTGGAGCAGTACTTC
.	TRBV7-2	TRBJ2-7	.	CASSLDAGVYEQYF	TGTGCCAGCAGCTTAGACGCAGGGGTTTACGAGCAGTACTTC
.	TRBV7-8	TRBJ2-1	.	CASSSAARNEQFF	TGTGCCAGCAGCTCCGCGGCCCGCAATGAGCAGTTCTTC
.	TRBV7-9	TRBJ1-1	.	CASSLGDLPGAAEAFF	TGTGCCAGCAGCTTAGGGGATCTTCCGGGGGCAGCTGAAGCTTTCTTT
.	TRBV27	TRBJ1-2	many	CASSFRGEYGYTF	TGTGCCAGCAGTTTCAGGGGCGAATATGGCTACACCTTC
TRBD1	TRBV6-1	TRBJ2-3	few	CASSQLGQGYTDTQYF	TGTGCCAGCAGCCAATTAGGACAGGGGTACACAGATACGCAGTATTTT
.	TRBV6-6	TRBJ1-1	few	CASSYSNTEAFF	TGTGCCAGCAGTTACTCGAACACTGAAGCTTTCTTT
.	TRBV7-9	TRBJ2-1	many	CASSLEGKGYNEQFF	TGTGCCAGCAGCTTAGAAGGGAAAGGCTACAATGAGCAGTTCTTC
.	TRBV12-3/TRBV12-4	TRBJ1-1	.	CASIRGGTEAFF	TGTGCCAGCATAAGGGGGGGCACTGAAGCTTTCTTT
TRBD1	TRBV6-2/TRBV6-3	TRBJ2-7	few	CASSRVDRAYEQYF	TGTGCCAGCAGTCGCGTCGACAGGGCTTACGAGCAGTACTTC
TRBD1	TRBV7-9	TRBJ2-4	few	CASSQQGATKNIQYF	TGTGCCAGCAGCCAACAGGGGGCAACCAAAAACATTCAGTACTTC
.	TRBV7-9	TRBJ1-1	.	CASSTDSDPNTEAFF	TGTGCCAGCAGCACGGACAGCGATCCGAACACTGAAGCTTTCTTT
.	TRBV12-3/TRBV12-4	TRBJ1-3	few	CASSFIGNTIYF	TGTGCCAGCAGTTTTATAGGAAACACCATATATTTT
.	TRBV7-2	TRBJ1-1	few	CASSLPQTNTEAFF	TGTGCCAGCAGTTTACCGCAAACGAACACTGAAGCTTTCTTT
.	TRBV28	TRBJ2-7	few	CASSLWGAYEQYF	TGTGCCAGCAGTTTATGGGGGGCATACGAGCAGTACTTC
TRBD2	TRBV7-3	TRBJ2-7	.	CASSSTSGGSYEQYF	TGTGCCAGCAGCTCGACTAGCGGGGGGAGCTACGAGCAGTACTTC
.	TRBV7-2	TRBJ1-5	.	CASSLDNSNQPQHF	TGTGCCAGCAGCTTAGACAATAGCAATCAGCCCCAGCATTTT
.	TRBV7-3	TRBJ2-1	.	CASSPEPITYNEQFF	TGTGCCAGCAGCCCGGAACCTATTACCTACAATGAGCAGTTCTTC
.	TRBV7-6	TRBJ1-5	.	CASSLGPGRSYSNQPQHF	TGTGCCAGCAGCTTAGGGCCGGGTCGGAGTTATAGCAATCAGCCCCAGCATTTT
.	TRBV4-3	TRBJ2-1	.	CASSQDSSRGVEQFF	TGCGCCAGCAGCCAAGACTCGTCGCGGGGTGTTGAGCAGTTCTTC
.	TRBV7-6	TRBJ1-5	.	CASSRAPAGQPQHF	TGTGCCAGCAGCCGGGCCCCGGCAGGGCAGCCCCAGCATTTT
.	TRBV27	TRBJ2-1	few	CASSLQSYNEQFF	TGTGCCAGCAGTTTACAGAGTTACAATGAGCAGTTCTTC
TRBD1	TRBV11-2	TRBJ1-3	few	CASSLNTGGSGNTIYF	TGTGCCAGCAGCTTAAACACAGGGGGCTCTGGAAACACCATATATTTT
.	TRBV11-3	TRBJ2-3	.	CASSLGMGTQYF	TGTGCCAGCAGCTTAGGGATGGGTACGCAGTATTTT
.	TRBV25-1	TRBJ2-3	.	CASTSWGGTQYF	TGTGCCAGCACCTCTTGGGGTGGTACGCAGTATTTT
.	TRBV20-1	TRBJ1-3	few	CSARDLLTGNTIYF	TGCAGTGCTAGAGATCTCCTAACGGGAAACACCATATATTTT
TRBD2	TRBV11-2	TRBJ2-5	.	CASSSIWGGGPQETQYF	TGTGCCAGCAGCTCGATTTGGGGGGGGGGACCTCAAGAGACCCAGTACTTC
.	TRBV6-5	TRBJ1-2	.	CASSYGGGSYGYTF	TGTGCCAGCAGTTACGGGGGAGGTTCCTATGGCTACACCTTC
.	TRBV4-1	TRBJ1-2	few	CASSQALRDYGYTF	TGCGCCAGCAGCCAAGCATTAAGGGACTATGGCTACACCTTC
.	TRBV7-9	TRBJ2-7	.	CASSYPRQPREQYF	TGTGCCAGCAGCTACCCCCGACAGCCCAGGGAGCAGTACTTC
.	TRBV12-3/TRBV12-4	TRBJ2-7	.	CASSSPSQGPEQYF	TGTGCCAGCAGTTCCCCATCACAGGGTCCCGAGCAGTACTTC
.	TRBV7-8	TRBJ2-3	.	CASTVIRRSTDTQYF	TGTGCCAGCACCGTTATTAGAAGATCCACAGATACGCAGTATTTT
.	TRBV13	TRBJ2-3	.	CASSPGGSGVYGDTQYF	TGTGCCAGCAGCCCCGGTGGTAGTGGGGTATATGGAGATACGCAGTATTTT
TRBD1	TRBV7-9	TRBJ2-7	.	CASSPPDREPYEQYF	TGTGCCAGCAGCCCACCGGACAGGGAGCCCTACGAGCAGTACTTC
TRBD2	TRBV19	TRBJ2-2	few	CASSDFLAGGPNTGELFF	TGTGCCAGTAGTGATTTTCTAGCGGGGGGGCCGAACACCGGGGAGCTGTTTTTT
TRBD2	TRBV27	TRBJ2-1	few	CASSPTSGSSYNEQFF	TGTGCCAGCAGTCCTACTAGCGGTTCGTCCTACAATGAGCAGTTCTTC
.	TRBV5-4	TRBJ1-1	few	CASSLSDVYTEAFF	TGTGCCAGCAGCTTGTCAGACGTTTACACTGAAGCTTTCTTT
.	TRBV7-2	TRBJ2-2	few	CASSPTPNGLNTGELFF	TGTGCCAGCAGCCCCACACCGAATGGACTAAACACCGGGGAGCTGTTTTTT
TRBD2	TRBV15	TRBJ2-1	.	CATSASGNEQFF	TGTGCCACCAGCGCTAGCGGGAATGAGCAGTTCTTC
.	TRBV7-1	TRBJ1-1	few	CAVPGSEAFF	TGTGCCGTTCCGGGCTCTGAAGCTTTCTTT
.	TRBV7-9	TRBJ1-1	few	CASSSRDENTEAFF	TGTGCCAGCAGCTCGCGGGACGAGAACACTGAAGCTTTCTTT
TRBD1	TRBV4-1	TRBJ1-2	few	CASSQGRTGNYGYTF	TGCGCCAGCAGCCAGGGGCGGACAGGGAACTATGGCTACACCTTC
.	TRBV12-3/TRBV12-4	TRBJ1-2	.	CASSNSPVGYTF	TGTGCCAGCAGTAATAGCCCCGTGGGCTACACCTTC
TRBD1	TRBV7-8	TRBJ2-7	few	CASSSKYTGEISYEQYF	TGTGCCAGCAGCTCAAAATATACAGGGGAAATCTCCTACGAGCAGTACTTC
TRBD2	TRBV7-2	TRBJ2-7	.	CASSIGLAGVNEQYF	TGTGCCAGCAGCATAGGACTAGCGGGGGTAAACGAGCAGTACTTC
.	TRBV9	TRBJ2-1	few	CASSVGQTPYNEQFF	TGTGCCAGCAGCGTAGGTCAGACGCCCTACAATGAGCAGTTCTTC
TRBD1	TRBV24-1	TRBJ1-2	.	CATSGGAGGRNYGYTF	TGTGCCACCAGCGGCGGGGCAGGGGGCAGGAACTATGGCTACACCTTC
.	TRBV6-2/TRBV6-3	TRBJ2-2	few	CASSYAGELFF	TGTGCCAGCAGTTACGCCGGGGAGCTGTTTTTT
.	TRBV7-2	TRBJ2-7	few	CASSLIYEQYF	TGTGCCAGCAGCCTAATCTACGAGCAGTACTTC
TRBD1	TRBV19	TRBJ1-6	.	CASSPWTGEVNSPLHF	TGTGCCAGTAGTCCCTGGACAGGGGAAGTTAATTCACCCCTCCACTTT
.	TRBV28	TRBJ2-4	.	CASSAMAGQWNIQYF	TGTGCCAGCAGTGCCATGGCAGGGCAGTGGAACATTCAGTACTTC
.	TRBV4-3	TRBJ1-1	.	CASSRLQGGTEAFF	TGCGCCAGCAGCCGCCTGCAGGGTGGCACTGAAGCTTTCTTT
.	TRBV4-1	TRBJ2-4	few	CASSPDSRAKNIQYF	TGCGCCAGCAGCCCTGACAGCAGGGCGAAAAACATTCAGTACTTC
.	TRBV7-2	TRBJ1-3	.	CASSAGTLIHTIYF	TGTGCCAGCAGCGCGGGGACCCTCATACACACCATATATTTT
TRBD1	TRBV18	TRBJ2-3	once	CASSRTGTGSTDTQYF	TGTGCCAGCTCACGAACCGGGACAGGGAGCACAGATACGCAGTATTTT
.	TRBV6-2/TRBV6-3	TRBJ2-5	.	CASTRSGTERQETQYF	TGTGCCAGCACCCGGTCGGGGACCGAACGGCAAGAGACCCAGTACTTC
TRBD1	TRBV12-3/TRBV12-4	TRBJ2-1	.	CASNHRGGPYNEQFF	TGTGCCAGCAATCACAGGGGCGGCCCCTACAATGAGCAGTTCTTC